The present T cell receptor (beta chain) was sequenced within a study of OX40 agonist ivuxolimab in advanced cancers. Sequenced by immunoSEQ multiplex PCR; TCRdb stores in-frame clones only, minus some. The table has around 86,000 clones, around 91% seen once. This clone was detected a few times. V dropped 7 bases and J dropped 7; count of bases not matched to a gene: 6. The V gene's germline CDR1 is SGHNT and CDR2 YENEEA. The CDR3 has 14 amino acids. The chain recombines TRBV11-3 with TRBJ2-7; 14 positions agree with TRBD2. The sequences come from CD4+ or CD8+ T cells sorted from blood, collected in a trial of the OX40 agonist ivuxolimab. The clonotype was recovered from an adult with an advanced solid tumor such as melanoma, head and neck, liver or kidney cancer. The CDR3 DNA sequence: TGTGCCAGCACCGGGACTAGCGGGAGTCGGGAGCAGTACTTC. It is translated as CASTGTSGSREQYF.